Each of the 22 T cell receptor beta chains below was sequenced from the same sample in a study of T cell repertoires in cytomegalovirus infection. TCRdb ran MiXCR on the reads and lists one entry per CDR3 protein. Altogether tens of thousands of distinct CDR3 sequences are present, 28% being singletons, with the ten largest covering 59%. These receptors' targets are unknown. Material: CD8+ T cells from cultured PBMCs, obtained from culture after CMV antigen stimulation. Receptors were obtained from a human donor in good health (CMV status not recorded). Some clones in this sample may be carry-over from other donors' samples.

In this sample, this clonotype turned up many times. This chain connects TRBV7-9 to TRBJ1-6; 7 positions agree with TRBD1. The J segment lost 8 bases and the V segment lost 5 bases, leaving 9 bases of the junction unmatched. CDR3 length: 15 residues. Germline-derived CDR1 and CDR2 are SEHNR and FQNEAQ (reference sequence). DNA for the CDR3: TGTGCCAGCAGCCTACCAGGGGGAGCGGATTCACCCCTCCACTTT. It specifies CASSLPGGADSPLHF.

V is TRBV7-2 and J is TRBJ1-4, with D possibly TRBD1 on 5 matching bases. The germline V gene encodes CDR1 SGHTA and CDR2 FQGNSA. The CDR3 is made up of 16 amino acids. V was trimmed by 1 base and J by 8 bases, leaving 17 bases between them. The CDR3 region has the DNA TGTGCCAGCAGCTTAGGCGGTGCAGGGCCAGGGGAAAAACTGTTTTTT. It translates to CASSLGGAGPGEKLFF.

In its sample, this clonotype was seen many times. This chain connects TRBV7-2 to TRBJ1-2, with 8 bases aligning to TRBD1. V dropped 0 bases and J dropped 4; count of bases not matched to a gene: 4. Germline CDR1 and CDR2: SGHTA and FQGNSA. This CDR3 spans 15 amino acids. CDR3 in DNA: TGTGCCAGCAGCTTAGCGGGAGGGACAGGCTATGGCTACACCTTC. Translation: CASSLAGGTGYGYTF.

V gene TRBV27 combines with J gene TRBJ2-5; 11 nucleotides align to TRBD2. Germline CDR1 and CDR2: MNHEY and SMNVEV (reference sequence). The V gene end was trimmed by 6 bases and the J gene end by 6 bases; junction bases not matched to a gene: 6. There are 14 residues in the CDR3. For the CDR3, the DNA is TGTGCCAGCAGCCCCGGGACTAGCGGACAGACCCAGTACTTC. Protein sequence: CASSPGTSGQTQYF.

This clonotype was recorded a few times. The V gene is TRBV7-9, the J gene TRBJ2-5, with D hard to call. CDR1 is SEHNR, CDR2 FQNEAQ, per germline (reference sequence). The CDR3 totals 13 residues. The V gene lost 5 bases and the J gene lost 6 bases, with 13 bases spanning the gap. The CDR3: CASSNERRKTQYF. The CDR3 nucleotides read TGTGCCAGCAGCAACGAAAGGCGGAAGACCCAGTACTTC.

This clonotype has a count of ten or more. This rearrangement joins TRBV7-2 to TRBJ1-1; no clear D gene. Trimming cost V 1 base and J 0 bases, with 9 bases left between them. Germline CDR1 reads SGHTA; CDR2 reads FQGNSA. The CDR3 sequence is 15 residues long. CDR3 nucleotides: TGTGCCAGCAGCTTAGGCAGCCTAATGAACACTGAAGCTTTCTTT. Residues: CASSLGSLMNTEAFF.

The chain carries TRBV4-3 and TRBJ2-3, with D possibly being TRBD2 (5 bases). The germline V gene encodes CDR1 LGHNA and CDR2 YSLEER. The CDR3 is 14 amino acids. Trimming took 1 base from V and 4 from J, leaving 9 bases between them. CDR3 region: CASSQARDSDTQYF. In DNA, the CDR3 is TGCGCCAGCAGCCAAGCCCGGGATTCAGATACGCAGTATTTT.

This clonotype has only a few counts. CDR3 sequence (DNA): TGCGCCAGCAGCCAACAGGCGGGGGGCTCCTACGAGCAGTACTTC. Translation gives CASSQQAGGSYEQYF. The gene calls are TRBV4-1 and TRBJ2-7; 8 bases line up with TRBD2. The length of the CDR3 is 15 residues. Germline trimming cut 2 bases from V and 0 bases from J; bases unmatched to any gene: 3. The germline V gene encodes CDR1 MGHRA and CDR2 YSYEKL.

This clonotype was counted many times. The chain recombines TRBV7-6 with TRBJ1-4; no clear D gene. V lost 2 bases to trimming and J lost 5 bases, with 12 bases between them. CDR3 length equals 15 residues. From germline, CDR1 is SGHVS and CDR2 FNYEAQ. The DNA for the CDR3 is TGTGCCAGCAGCTTATCCCGTTCCCCGAATGAAAAACTGTTTTTT. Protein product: CASSLSRSPNEKLFF.

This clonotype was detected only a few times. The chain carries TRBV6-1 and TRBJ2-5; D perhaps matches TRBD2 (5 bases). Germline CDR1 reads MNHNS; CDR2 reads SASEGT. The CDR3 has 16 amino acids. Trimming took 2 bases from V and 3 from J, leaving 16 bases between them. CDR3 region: CASSEWKGARKETQYF. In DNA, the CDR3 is TGTGCCAGCAGTGAATGGAAGGGAGCCCGAAAAGAGACCCAGTACTTC.

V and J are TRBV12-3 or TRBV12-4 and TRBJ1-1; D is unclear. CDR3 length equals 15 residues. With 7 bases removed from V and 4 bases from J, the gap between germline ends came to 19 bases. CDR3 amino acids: CASTEIGGSLTEAFF. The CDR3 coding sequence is TGTGCCAGCACCGAAATCGGAGGGAGCCTCACTGAAGCTTTCTTT.

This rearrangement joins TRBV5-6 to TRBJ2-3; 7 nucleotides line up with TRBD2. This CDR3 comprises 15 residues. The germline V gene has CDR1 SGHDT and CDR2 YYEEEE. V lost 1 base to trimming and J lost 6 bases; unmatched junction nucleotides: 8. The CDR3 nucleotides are TGTGCCAGCAGCTTGCTGATCCTAGCGGTTGATACGCAGTATTTT. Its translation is CASSLLILAVDTQYF. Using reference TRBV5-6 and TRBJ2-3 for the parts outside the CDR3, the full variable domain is DAGVTQSPTHLIKTRGQQVTLRCSPKSGHDTVSWYQQALGQGPQFIFQYYEEEERQRGNFPDRFSGHQFPNYSSELNVNALLLGDSALYLCASSLLILAVDTQYFGPGTRLTVL.

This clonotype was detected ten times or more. The CDR3 protein is CASSTGPPLADTQYF. CDR3 nucleotides: TGTGCCAGTAGTACCGGGCCTCCTCTGGCGGATACGCAGTATTTT. This chain connects TRBV19 to TRBJ2-3; D ambiguous. Trimming took off 4 bases at V and 6 bases at J, with 17 bases between the two ends. Germline-derived CDR1 and CDR2 are LNHDA and SQIVND (reference sequence). This CDR3 has 15 residues. Complete variable domain (other parts from reference TRBV19 and TRBJ2-3): DGGITQSPKYLFRKEGQNVTLSCEQNLNHDAMYWYRQDPGQGLRLIYYSQIVNDFQKGDIAEGYSVSREKKESFPLTVTSAQKNPTAFYLCASSTGPPLADTQYFGPGTRLTVL.

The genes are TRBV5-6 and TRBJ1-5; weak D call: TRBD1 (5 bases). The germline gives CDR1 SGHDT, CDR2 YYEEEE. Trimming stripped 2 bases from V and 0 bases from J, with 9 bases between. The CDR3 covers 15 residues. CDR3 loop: CASSFGGYSNQPQHF. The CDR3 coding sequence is TGTGCCAGCAGCTTCGGGGGATATAGCAATCAGCCCCAGCATTTT. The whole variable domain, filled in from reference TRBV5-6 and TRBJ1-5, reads DAGVTQSPTHLIKTRGQQVTLRCSPKSGHDTVSWYQQALGQGPQFIFQYYEEEERQRGNFPDRFSGHQFPNYSSELNVNALLLGDSALYLCASSFGGYSNQPQHFGDGTRLSIL.

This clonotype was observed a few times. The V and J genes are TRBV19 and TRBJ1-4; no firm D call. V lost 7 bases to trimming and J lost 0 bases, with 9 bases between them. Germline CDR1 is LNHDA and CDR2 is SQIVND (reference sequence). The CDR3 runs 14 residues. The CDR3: CASTPFATNEKLFF. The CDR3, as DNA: TGTGCCAGTACTCCGTTCGCAACTAATGAAAAACTGTTTTTT.

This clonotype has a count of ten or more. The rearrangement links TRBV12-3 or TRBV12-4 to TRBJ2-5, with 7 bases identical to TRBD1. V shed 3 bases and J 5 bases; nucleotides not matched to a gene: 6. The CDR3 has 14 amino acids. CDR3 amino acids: CASSLKGAEETQYF. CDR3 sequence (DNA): TGTGCCAGCAGTTTGAAGGGGGCCGAGGAGACCCAGTACTTC.

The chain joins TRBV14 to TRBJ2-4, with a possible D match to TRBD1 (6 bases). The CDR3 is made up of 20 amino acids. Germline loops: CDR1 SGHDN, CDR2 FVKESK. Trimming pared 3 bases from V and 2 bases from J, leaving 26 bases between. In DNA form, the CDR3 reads TGTGCCAGCAGCCAGGAAATTACAGGGCACCTCTTCCATTCCAAAAACATTCAGTACTTC. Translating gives CASSQEITGHLFHSKNIQYF.

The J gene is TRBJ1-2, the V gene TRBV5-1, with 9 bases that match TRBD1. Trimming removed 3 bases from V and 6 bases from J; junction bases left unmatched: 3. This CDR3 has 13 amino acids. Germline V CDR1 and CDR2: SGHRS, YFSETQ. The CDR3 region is CASSYRTGDGYTF. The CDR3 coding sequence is TGCGCCAGCAGCTACCGGACAGGGGATGGCTACACCTTC. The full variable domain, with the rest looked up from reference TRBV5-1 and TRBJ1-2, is KAGVTQTPRYLIKTRGQQVTLSCSPISGHRSVSWYQQTPGQGLQFLFEYFSETQRNKGNFPGRFSGRQFSNSRSEMNVSTLELGDSALYLCASSYRTGDGYTFGSGTRLTVV.

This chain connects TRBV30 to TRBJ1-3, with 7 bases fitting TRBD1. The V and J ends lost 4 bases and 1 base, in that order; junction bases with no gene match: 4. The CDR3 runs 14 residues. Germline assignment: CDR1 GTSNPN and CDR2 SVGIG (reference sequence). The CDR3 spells CAWTRDSSGNTIYF. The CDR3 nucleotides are TGTGCCTGGACCCGGGACAGTTCTGGAAACACCATATATTTT.

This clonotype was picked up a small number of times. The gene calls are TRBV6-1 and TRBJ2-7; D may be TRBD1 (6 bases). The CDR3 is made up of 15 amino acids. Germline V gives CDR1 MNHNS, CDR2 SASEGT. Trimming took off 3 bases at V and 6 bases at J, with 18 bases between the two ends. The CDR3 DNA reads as TGTGCCAGCAGTGATGGAGGACAGATAACAGTCGAGCAGTACTTC. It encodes CASSDGGQITVEQYF.

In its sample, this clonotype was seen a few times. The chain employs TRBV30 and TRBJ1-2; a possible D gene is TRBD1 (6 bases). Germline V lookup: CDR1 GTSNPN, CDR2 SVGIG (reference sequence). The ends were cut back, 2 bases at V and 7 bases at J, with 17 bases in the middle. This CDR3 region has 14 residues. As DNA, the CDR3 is TGTGCCTGGAGTATCATCCGGGGGCAAGGTGGCTACACCTTC. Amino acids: CAWSIIRGQGGYTF.

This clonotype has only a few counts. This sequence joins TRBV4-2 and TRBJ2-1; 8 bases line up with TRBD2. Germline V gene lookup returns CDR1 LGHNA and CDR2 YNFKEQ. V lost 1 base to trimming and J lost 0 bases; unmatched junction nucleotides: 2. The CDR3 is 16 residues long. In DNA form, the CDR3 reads TGTGCCAGCAGCCAAGGTCGGGGGGGCTCCTACAATGAGCAGTTCTTC. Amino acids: CASSQGRGGSYNEQFF.